Each of the 14 T cell receptor beta chains below was sequenced from the same sample in a study of blood T cell repertoires in COVID-19. The repertoire was sequenced with immunoSEQ multiplex PCR; TCRdb's copy has only in-frame clones and lacks some. The sample has 110,000 to 150,000 clones, approximately 80% seen once. Sequencing was carried out using peripheral blood. The source of these receptors is a human donor in a cohort sampled during active COVID-19.

The V call is TRBV6-5, the J call TRBJ2-3; 8 nucleotides agree with TRBD1. There are 15 residues in the CDR3. CDR1 and CDR2 (germline): MNHEY, SVGAGI. Trimming at V came to 6 bases and at J to 3 bases, leaving 8 bases not matched to a gene. CDR3 DNA sequence: TGTGCCAGCAGCACCCAGGGGGCAGGAACAGATACGCAGTATTTT. Amino acids: CASSTQGAGTDTQYF.

This chain connects TRBV11-3 to TRBJ2-1; D unclear. The CDR3 is made up of 16 amino acids. Per germline, CDR1 SGHNT and CDR2 YENEEA. The ends were cut back, 0 bases at V and 3 bases at J, with 12 bases in the middle. CDR3 protein: CASSLDNDGFYNEQFF. The DNA of the CDR3 is TGTGCCAGCAGCTTAGATAATGACGGGTTCTACAATGAGCAGTTCTTC.

The chain is built from TRBV28 and TRBJ1-2; D possibly corresponds to TRBD1 (5 bases). Trimming removed 2 bases at V and 5 bases at J, with 12 bases between. Germline V CDR1 and CDR2: MDHEN, SYDVKM. There are 14 residues in the CDR3. DNA of the CDR3: TGTGCCAGCAGTTTAACGGGGGTGAGGTATGGCTACACCTTC. This sequence encodes CASSLTGVRYGYTF.

The chain has TRBV6-5 and TRBJ1-4; tentative D call: TRBD1 (5 bases). This CDR3 is built from 13 residues. Germline CDR1 and CDR2: MNHEY and SVGAGI. The ends were cut back, 2 bases at V and 8 bases at J, with 9 bases in the middle. The CDR3 sequence: CASSYRGGEKLFF. CDR3 in DNA: TGTGCCAGCAGTTACAGGGGTGGGGAAAAACTGTTTTTT.

The chain uses TRBV10-3 and TRBJ1-5; TRBD1 agrees at 11 bases. This CDR3 is 14 amino acids long. Trimming removed 4 bases from V and 7 bases from J; junction bases left unmatched: 3. CDR1 is ENHRY and CDR2 is SYGVKD in the germline V gene. Here the CDR3 DNA reads TGTGCCATCAGTGGGGACAGGGGGTTACAGCCCCAGCATTTT. The encoded protein is CAISGDRGLQPQHF.

There are a few counts of this clone. The rearrangement links TRBV7-3 to TRBJ1-6; D gene unclear. V lost 5 bases to trimming and J lost 7 bases, with 9 bases between them. The CDR3 totals 13 residues. Germline CDR1 is SGHTA and CDR2 is FQGTGA. Written as DNA, the CDR3 is TGTGCCAGCAGCGGGGAGTGGAATTCACCCCTCCACTTT. It specifies CASSGEWNSPLHF.

This clone was detected a few times. The V gene is TRBV7-9, the J gene TRBJ2-2, with 7 bases lining up with TRBD2. Looked up from germline, CDR1 is SEHNR and CDR2 is FQNEAQ (reference sequence). The junction had 1 base not matched to a gene; V was cut back by 5 bases and J by 1 base. The CDR3 consists of 14 residues. The CDR3 DNA follows: TGTGCCAGCAGCCCTAGCGGGAACACCGGGGAGCTGTTTTTT. It specifies CASSPSGNTGELFF.

CDR3 DNA: TGTGCCAGCAGTTCGGCAGGGGAAGAGACCCAGTACTTC. Its translation is CASSSAGEETQYF. J is TRBJ2-5 and V is TRBV27, with a tentative D call TRBD1 (6 bases). The germline CDR1 and CDR2 sequences are MNHEY and SMNVEV (reference sequence). The CDR3 consists of 13 residues. Trimming left V 4 bases short and J 3 bases short, with 9 bases between.

Details on this clone: At the DNA level, this CDR3 is encoded by other sequences in the same sample as well. The chain has TRBV7-2 and TRBJ2-7; 10 positions agree with TRBD2. V shed 1 base and J 4 bases; nucleotides not matched to a gene: 4. Germline assignment: CDR1 SGHTA and CDR2 FQGNSA. This CDR3 comprises 15 residues. The CDR3 loop is CASSLGLAGVYEQYF. CDR3 nucleotides: TGTGCCAGCAGCTTAGGTCTAGCGGGAGTGTACGAGCAGTACTTC.

This clone has only a few counts. The V and J genes are TRBV7-9 and TRBJ1-5; D not resolved. The V end was cut by 5 bases, the J end by 6 bases, with 11 bases between. The CDR3 contains 13 residues. The germline V gene encodes CDR1 SEHNR and CDR2 FQNEAQ (reference sequence). The CDR3 loop reads CASSRGTLQPQHF. DNA of the CDR3: TGTGCCAGCAGCCGCGGCACACTTCAGCCCCAGCATTTT.

This clone was seen a few times. The gene calls are TRBV7-9 and TRBJ2-2; 9 nucleotides line up with TRBD2. V was clipped by 1 base and J by 2 bases; unmatched bases: 8. From germline, CDR1 is SEHNR and CDR2 FQNEAQ (reference sequence). The CDR3 extends over 18 amino acids. As DNA, the CDR3 is TGTGCCAGCAGCTTAGGCTCGGCGGGAGGGCTAAACACCGGGGAGCTGTTTTTT. It yields the protein CASSLGSAGGLNTGELFF.

The table lists this clone with a few counts. This chain connects TRBV5-4 to TRBJ2-2; TRBD2 is a possible D gene (6 bases). The germline gives CDR1 SGHNT, CDR2 YYREEE (reference sequence). The CDR3 length is 16 residues. V shed 4 bases and J shed 1 base, with 14 bases lying between them. The chain's CDR3 is CASSAAGRRNTGELFF. CDR3 DNA: TGTGCCAGCAGCGCCGCGGGAAGACGGAACACCGGGGAGCTGTTTTTT.

This chain uses TRBV3-1 (or the pseudogene TRBV3-2) with TRBJ2-5, with 11 bases identical to TRBD2. Trimming took 4 bases from V and 5 from J; bases not matched to a gene: 3. This CDR3 region has 14 residues. Germline V gene lookup returns CDR1 LGHDT and CDR2 YNNKEL (reference sequence). This CDR3 reads CASSRTSGSETQYF. The CDR3 nucleotides read TGTGCCAGCAGCCGGACTAGCGGGTCTGAGACCCAGTACTTC.

The chain is built from TRBV10-2 and TRBJ2-7; TRBD2 might be the D (6 bases). The CDR3 length is 19 residues. Germline CDR1 and CDR2: WSHSY and SAAADI. The ends were cut back, 0 bases at V and 0 bases at J, with 21 bases in the middle. CDR3 amino acids: CASSESSLRRGGSSYEQYF. The CDR3 nucleotides read TGCGCCAGCAGTGAGTCCTCCCTAAGGAGGGGAGGTTCCTCCTACGAGCAGTACTTC.